The source of this TCR beta chain is a study of blood T cell repertoires in COVID-19. Across the whole study: The United States, Italy and Spain provided the acute and convalescent COVID-19 samples.

The CDR3 extends over 13 amino acids. V lost 7 bases, J lost 4 bases, and 13 bases lay in between. Per germline, CDR1 LNHDA and CDR2 SQIVND (reference sequence). Here immunoSEQ multiplex PCR was the method, and the copy in TCRdb shows in-frame clones only, minus some. The table lists 80,000 to 95,000 clones, roughly 84% of them singletons. The sequenced sample was peripheral blood. This chain uses TRBV19 with TRBJ1-1, with unresolved D. The origin of this receptor is a woman in her 70s with acute or convalescent COVID-19. CDR3 amino acids: CASMGQGSTEAFF. CDR3 nucleotide sequence: TGTGCCAGTATGGGCCAAGGGAGCACTGAAGCTTTCTTT.